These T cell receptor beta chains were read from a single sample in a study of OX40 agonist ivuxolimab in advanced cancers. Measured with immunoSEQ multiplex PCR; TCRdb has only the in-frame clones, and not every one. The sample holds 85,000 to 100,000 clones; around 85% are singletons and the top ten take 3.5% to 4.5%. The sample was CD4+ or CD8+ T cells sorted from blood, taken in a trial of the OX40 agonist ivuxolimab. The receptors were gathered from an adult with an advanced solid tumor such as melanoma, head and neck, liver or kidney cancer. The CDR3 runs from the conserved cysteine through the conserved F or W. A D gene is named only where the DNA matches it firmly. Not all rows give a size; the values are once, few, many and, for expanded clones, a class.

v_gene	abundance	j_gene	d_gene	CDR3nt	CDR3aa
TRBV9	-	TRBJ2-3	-	TGTGCCAGCAGCCTGCTAGAGACAGATACGCAGTATTTT	CASSLLETDTQYF
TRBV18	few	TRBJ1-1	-	TGTGCCAGCTCACCACCCAGGGGAGACACTGAAGCTTTCTTT	CASSPPRGDTEAFF
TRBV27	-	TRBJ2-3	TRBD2	TGTGCCGCTTGGACTAGCGGGGGCGGGGATACGCAGTATTTT	CAAWTSGGGDTQYF
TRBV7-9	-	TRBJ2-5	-	TGTGCCAGCAGCTTAGGGGGCAGGGAGACCCAGTACTTC	CASSLGGRETQYF
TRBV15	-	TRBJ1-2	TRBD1	TGTGCCACCAGCAGGGGATATGACAGGGATGGCTACACCTTC	CATSRGYDRDGYTF
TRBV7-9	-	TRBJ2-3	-	TGTGCCAGCAGCTCTTCGGGAGATACGCAGTATTTT	CASSSSGDTQYF
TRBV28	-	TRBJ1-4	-	TGTGCCAGCAGTCCACTCCGTGACATCGGGGAAAAACTGTTTTTT	CASSPLRDIGEKLFF
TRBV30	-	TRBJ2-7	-	TGTGCCTGGAGTCCTATGACAGCGTCCTACGAGCAGTACTTC	CAWSPMTASYEQYF
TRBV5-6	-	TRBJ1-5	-	TGTGCCAGCAGCGAGGGCAATCAGCCCCAGCATTTT	CASSEGNQPQHF
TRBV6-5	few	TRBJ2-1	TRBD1	TGTGCCAGCAGTACAGGGGGCTCTTTCTATGAGCAGTTCTTC	CASSTGGSFYEQFF
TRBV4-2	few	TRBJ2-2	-	TGTGCCAGCAGCCAAGATCGGGCCGGGAGTCGTACCGGGGAGCTGTTTTTT	CASSQDRAGSRTGELFF
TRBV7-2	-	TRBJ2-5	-	TGTGCCAGCAGCTTAGTTAACAGTAAAGAGACCCAGTACTTC	CASSLVNSKETQYF
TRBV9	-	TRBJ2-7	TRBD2	TGTGCCAGCAGCACAGACAGGGGACTAGCGGGAACGCTTCAAGGAGAGCAGTACTTC	CASSTDRGLAGTLQGEQYF
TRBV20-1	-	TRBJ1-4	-	TGCAGTGCCCGAAATTCGTTTAAACTGTTTTTT	CSARNSFKLFF
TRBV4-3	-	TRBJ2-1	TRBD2	TGCGCCAGCAGCCGATTCGGACTAGCGATTGAGGGGAATGAGCAGTTCTTC	CASSRFGLAIEGNEQFF
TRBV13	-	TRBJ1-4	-	TGTGCCAGCAGCAGAAGTCGCGAAAAACTGTTTTTT	CASSRSREKLFF
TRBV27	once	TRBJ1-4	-	TGTGCCAGCAGTTTATCGAATTTCCGTGCCCCAGGCGATGAAAAACTGTTTTTT	CASSLSNFRAPGDEKLFF
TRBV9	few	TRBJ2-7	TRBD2	TGTGCCAGCAGCCCAGGGACTAGCGGTGCCTACGAGCAGTACTTC	CASSPGTSGAYEQYF
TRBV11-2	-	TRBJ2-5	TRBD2	TGTGCCAGCAGCTTAGATTGGGGGACTAGCGGGACTCAAGAGACCCAGTACTTC	CASSLDWGTSGTQETQYF
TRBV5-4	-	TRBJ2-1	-	TGTGCCAGCAGCCATCGGAGGAATGAGCAGTTCTTC	CASSHRRNEQFF
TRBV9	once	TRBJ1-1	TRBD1	TGTGCCAGCAGCGTGGGACAGGGTACCTTCAACACTGAAGCTTTCTTT	CASSVGQGTFNTEAFF
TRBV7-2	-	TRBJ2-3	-	TGTGCCAGCAGCTTAGCGTCATCCACAGATACGCAGTATTTT	CASSLASSTDTQYF
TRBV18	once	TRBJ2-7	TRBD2	TGTGCCAGCTCACCCCTAGCGGGAAGCTCCTACGAGCAGTACTTC	CASSPLAGSSYEQYF
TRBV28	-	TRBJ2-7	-	TGTGCCAGCAGTTTAGGGGGGACCTACGAGCAGTACTTC	CASSLGGTYEQYF
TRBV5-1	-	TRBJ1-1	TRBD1	TGCGCCAGCAGCCCCCGACAGGGAAGCATGAACACTGAAGCTTTCTTT	CASSPRQGSMNTEAFF
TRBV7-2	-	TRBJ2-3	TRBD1	TGTGCCAGCGCAAGGGGGCTAGCCGTGGATACGCAGTATTTT	CASARGLAVDTQYF
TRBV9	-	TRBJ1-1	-	TGTGCCAGCAGCGCCCGACAGTTGAACACTGAAGCTTTCTTT	CASSARQLNTEAFF
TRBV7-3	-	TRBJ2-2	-	TGTGCCAGCAGCTTAACTAGCGGCAAGACGAACACCGGGGAGCTGTTTTTT	CASSLTSGKTNTGELFF
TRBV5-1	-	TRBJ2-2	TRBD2	TGCGCCAGCAGCTCCGGGGGGACTAGCGAAAGGCGGGAGCTGTTTTTT	CASSSGGTSERRELFF
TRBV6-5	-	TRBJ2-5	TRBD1	TGTGCCAGCAGTTCGTTGGACAGGGGATTGAAAGAGACCCAGTACTTC	CASSSLDRGLKETQYF
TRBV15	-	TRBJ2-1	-	TGTGCCACCAGCAGGTGGCAAAACAATGAGCAGTTCTTC	CATSRWQNNEQFF
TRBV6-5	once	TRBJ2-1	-	TGTGCCAGCAGTTTTATAGTGAGAAGCTCCTACAATGAGCAGTTCTTC	CASSFIVRSSYNEQFF
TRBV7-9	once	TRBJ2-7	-	TGTGCCAGTTGCAAAGCGGCAGGGGGAGGTTACGAGCAGTACTTC	CASCKAAGGGYEQYF
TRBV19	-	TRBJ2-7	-	TGTGCCAGTAGTCCGGGCCCCTACGAGCAGTACTTC	CASSPGPYEQYF
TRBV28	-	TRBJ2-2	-	TGTGCCAGCAGAGCGAGAGACGACACCGGGGAGCTGTTTTTT	CASRARDDTGELFF
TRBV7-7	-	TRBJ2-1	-	TGTGCTAGCAGCCCTCCGGGGTGCTTCAGCTCCTACAATGAGCAGTTCTTC	CASSPPGCFSSYNEQFF
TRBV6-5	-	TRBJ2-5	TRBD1	TGTGCCAGCACCGGACAGGGTAAAGAGACCCAGTACTTC	CASTGQGKETQYF
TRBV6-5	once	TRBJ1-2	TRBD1	TGTGCCAGCAGTTTCGACAGGGGGCAGAGTGGCTACACCTTC	CASSFDRGQSGYTF
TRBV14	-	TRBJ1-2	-	TGTGCCAGCAGCCAAGGACAACGCTATGGCTACACCTTC	CASSQGQRYGYTF
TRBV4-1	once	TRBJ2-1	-	TGCGCCAGCAGCCCTAACTCGGCCGACGAGCAGTTCTTC	CASSPNSADEQFF
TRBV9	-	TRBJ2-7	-	TGTGCCAGCACGCCGTCGGTGGAAAGCTCCTACGAGCAGTACTTC	CASTPSVESSYEQYF
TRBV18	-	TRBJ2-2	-	TGTGCCAGCTCGGCGGGACACCCGAACACCGGGGAGCTGTTTTTT	CASSAGHPNTGELFF
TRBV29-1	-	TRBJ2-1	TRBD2	TGCAGCGTTGTTGGGACTAGCGGGAGCTACAATGAGCAGTTCTTC	CSVVGTSGSYNEQFF
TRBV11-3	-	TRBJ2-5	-	TGTGCCAGCAGCCAATCGGGAGAGACCCAGTACTTC	CASSQSGETQYF
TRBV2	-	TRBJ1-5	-	TGTGCCAGCAGTGAAGAGGACATACTTCCCCAGCATTTT	CASSEEDILPQHF
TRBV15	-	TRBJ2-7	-	TGTGCCACCAGCAATGAGGGCCACGAGCAGTACTTC	CATSNEGHEQYF
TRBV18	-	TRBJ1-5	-	TGTGCCAGCTCACCATACAGGGCAGGGGAGCCCCAGCATTTT	CASSPYRAGEPQHF
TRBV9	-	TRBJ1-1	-	TGTGCCAGCAGCGTAGAGGGCAGGCTTGCAAACACTGAAGCTTTCTTT	CASSVEGRLANTEAFF
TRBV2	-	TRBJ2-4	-	TGTGCCAGCAGTGTGACCGGAGAAAACATTCAGTACTTC	CASSVTGENIQYF
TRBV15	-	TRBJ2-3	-	TGTGCCACCAGCAGCCTCGACAGCACAGATACGCAGTATTTT	CATSSLDSTDTQYF
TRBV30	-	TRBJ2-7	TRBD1	TGTGCCTGGGCCTTCGGACAGGGGATCTACGAGCAGTACTTC	CAWAFGQGIYEQYF